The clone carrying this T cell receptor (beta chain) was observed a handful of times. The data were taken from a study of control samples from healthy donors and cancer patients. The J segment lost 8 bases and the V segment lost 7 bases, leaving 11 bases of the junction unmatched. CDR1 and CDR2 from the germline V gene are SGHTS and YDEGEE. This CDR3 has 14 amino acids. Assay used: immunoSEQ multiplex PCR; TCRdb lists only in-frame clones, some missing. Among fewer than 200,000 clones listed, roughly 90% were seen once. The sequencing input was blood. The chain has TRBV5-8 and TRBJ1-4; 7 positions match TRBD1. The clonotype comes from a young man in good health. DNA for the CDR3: TGTGCCAGCCGCTACAGGGGCGCGGGGGAAAAACTGTTTTTT. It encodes CASRYRGAGEKLFF.